The 20 T cell receptor beta chains below were found in one sample sequenced in a study of CD8+ T cells in alopecia areata. After isolation, RNA underwent reverse transcription to generate cDNA as the sequencing template. Clones were read by immunoSEQ multiplex PCR, and TCRdb kept only the in-frame ones, dropping some. The table includes 150,000 to 200,000 clones, 50% to 70% detected once. Treatment given: oral pan-JAK inhibitor, 5-10 mg twice daily. The sample in question was CD4+ T cells sorted from blood, obtained around week 47, from a patient treated with tofacitinib. Source of these receptors: a human donor with alopecia areata.

The rearrangement uses TRBV5-1 and TRBJ2-2; a weak D match, TRBD1 (6 bases). The CDR3 loop spans 17 amino acids. Germline values: CDR1 SGHRS, CDR2 YFSETQ. V was clipped by 2 bases and J by 4 bases, with 18 bases between them. The CDR3: CASSLNTRQDLTGELFF. The CDR3 DNA sequence: TGCGCCAGCAGCTTAAACACCAGACAGGATCTCACCGGGGAGCTGTTTTTT.

The chain couples TRBV7-2 to TRBJ2-2; D is uncertain. The V and J ends lost 3 bases and 5 bases respectively, with 10 bases between them. In germline, CDR1 is SGHTA, CDR2 FQGNSA. This CDR3 spans 14 amino acids. In DNA form, the CDR3 reads TGTGCCAGCAGCTTTTTTTTGGGTACCGGGGAGCTGTTTTTT. The encoded protein is CASSFFLGTGELFF. The full variable domain, completed using reference TRBV7-2 and TRBJ2-2, is GAGVSQSPSNKVTEKGKDVELRCDPISGHTALYWYRQSLGQGLEFLIYFQGNSAPDKSGLPSDRFSAERTGGSVSTLTIQRTQQEDSAVYLCASSFFLGTGELFFGEGSRLTVL.

The chain uses TRBV27 and TRBJ2-7, with TRBD2 matching over 8 bases. J gave up 7 bases and V 4 bases, and 9 bases lay outside the gene matches. Germline-derived CDR1 and CDR2 are MNHEY and SMNVEV (reference sequence). There are 14 residues in the CDR3. DNA for the CDR3: TGTGCCAGCAGTTATGTAGCGGGGCTGGGTGAGCAGTACTTC. It yields the protein CASSYVAGLGEQYF.

The V and J genes are TRBV15 and TRBJ1-4, with 7 bases matching TRBD1. This CDR3 has 16 amino acids. From germline, CDR1 is LNHNV and CDR2 YYDKDF (reference sequence). V lost 0 bases and J lost 4; bases outside the gene matches: 5. The CDR3 DNA reads TGTGCCACCAGCAGAGAGCGGGACAGCCGTAATGAAAAACTGTTTTTT. Protein: CATSRERDSRNEKLFF.

V gene TRBV29-1 combines with J gene TRBJ1-1, with D unresolved. Deletions cut 4 bases from V and 2 bases from J, with 14 bases between. There are 14 residues in the CDR3. The germline V gene has CDR1 SQVTM and CDR2 ANQGSEA. The DNA for the CDR3 is TGCAGCGTTGTTCGGCCCCAACTAAACACTGAAGCTTTCTTT. Protein: CSVVRPQLNTEAFF.

The chain is built from TRBV27 and TRBJ1-2; D may be TRBD1 (5 bases). The CDR3 spans 12 residues. Germline loops: CDR1 MNHEY, CDR2 SMNVEV (reference sequence). Trimming removed 6 bases from V and 9 bases from J, with 14 bases in between. This chain's CDR3 is CASSLSGTSYTF. CDR3 nucleotides: TGTGCCAGCAGCCTATCAGGGACGAGCTACACCTTC.

The chain has TRBV30 and TRBJ2-1; TRBD1 might be the D (8 bases). There are 15 residues in the CDR3. CDR1 GTSNPN and CDR2 SVGIG come from the germline V gene (reference sequence). Trimming took off 3 bases at V and 4 bases at J, with 16 bases between the two ends. The DNA of the CDR3 is TGTGCCTGGAGGGGAGGACAGGGAGGGTACAATGAGCAGTTCTTC. This encodes CAWRGGQGGYNEQFF.

The J gene is TRBJ2-4, the V gene TRBV29-1, with D hard to call. CDR1 and CDR2 (germline): SQVTM, ANQGSEA. Trimming pared 0 bases from V and 8 bases from J, leaving 5 bases between. The CDR3 is made up of 11 amino acids. CDR3: CSVEDLYIQYF. In nucleotides, the CDR3 is TGCAGCGTTGAAGATCTGTACATTCAGTACTTC.

The chain links TRBV6-5 to TRBJ2-5; D is unclear. The germline gives CDR1 MNHEY, CDR2 SVGAGI. CDR3 size: 13 residues. Trimming stripped 2 bases from V and 5 bases from J, with 9 bases between. CDR3 region: CASSYRVSETQYF. CDR3 DNA: TGTGCCAGCAGTTACAGGGTCTCGGAGACCCAGTACTTC.

For this clone: Compared with germline, one end of the junction differs, possibly owing to a read error. V and J are TRBV4-3 and TRBJ1-2; D uncertain. The germline V gene has CDR1 LGHNA and CDR2 YSLEER. This CDR3 comprises 15 residues. The CDR3 DNA is TGCGCCAGCAGCGAAGAAGCCGACCTGGGGTATGGCTACACCTTC. Translating it yields CASSEEADLGYGYTF.

CDR3: CASSVGGEGADTQYF. The CDR3 DNA is TGCGCCAGCAGCGTGGGTGGAGAGGGGGCAGATACGCAGTATTTT. V is TRBV5-1 and J is TRBJ2-3; a possible D gene is TRBD1 (6 bases). V gave up 4 bases and J gave up 4 bases, with 16 bases separating them. The V gene's germline CDR1 is SGHRS and CDR2 YFSETQ. The CDR3 is 15 residues long.

The rearrangement uses TRBV6-6 and TRBJ1-2; D gene ambiguous. CDR1 and CDR2 (germline): MNHNY, SVGAGI (reference sequence). V was shortened by 2 bases and J by 4 bases, with 17 bases between the two germline ends. The length of the CDR3 is 16 residues. The CDR3 protein is CASSYRNGHSPYGYTF. The CDR3 DNA reads TGTGCCAGCAGTTACAGGAATGGGCACTCTCCCTATGGCTACACCTTC.

Of note for this clone: Additional DNA sequences in this sample encode the identical CDR3. V usage is TRBV5-1 and J usage is TRBJ2-5, with D perhaps TRBD1 or TRBD2 (5 bases each). CDR3 length: 12 amino acids. CDR1 and CDR2 from the germline V gene are SGHRS and YFSETQ. V was pared by 4 bases and J by 5 bases, with 9 bases between. The CDR3 sequence is CASSPEGETQYF. As DNA, the CDR3 is TGCGCCAGCAGCCCCGAGGGGGAGACCCAGTACTTC.

This chain connects TRBV30 to TRBJ1-2, with TRBD1 as a possible D gene (6 bases). The V and J ends lost 4 bases and 3 bases respectively, with 30 bases between them. The V gene's germline CDR1 is GTSNPN and CDR2 SVGIG (reference sequence). This CDR3 region has 19 residues. The CDR3, as DNA: TGTGCCTGGACTGCATTTGGGGGCGAGGTTGGCCCCATATACTATGGCTACACCTTC. Its translation is CAWTAFGGEVGPIYYGYTF. The whole variable domain, filled in from reference TRBV30 and TRBJ1-2, reads SQTIHQWPATLVQPVGSPLSLECTVEGTSNPNLYWYRQAAGRGLQLLFYSVGIGQISSEVPQNLSASRPQDRQFILSSKKLLLSDSGFYLCAWTAFGGEVGPIYYGYTFGSGTRLTVV.

This clone was recorded only once. The rearrangement joins TRBV29-1 to TRBJ2-7; 11 positions match TRBD2. The CDR3 length is 13 residues. Germline V lookup: CDR1 SQVTM, CDR2 ANQGSEA. The junction had 3 bases not matched to a gene; V was cut back by 2 bases and J by 6 bases. CDR3 residues: CSVEIAGGSEQYF. CDR3 nucleotide sequence: TGCAGCGTTGAAATAGCGGGGGGGTCCGAGCAGTACTTC.

The rearrangement joins TRBV9 to TRBJ2-3; 8 nucleotides agree with TRBD1. Germline-derived CDR1 and CDR2 are SGDLS and YYNGEE. CDR3 length: 16 residues. The ends lost 2 bases at V and 3 bases at J; junction bases unmatched: 8. The chain's CDR3 is CASSVQGAPKTDTQYF. The CDR3 coding sequence is TGTGCCAGCAGCGTCCAGGGGGCGCCGAAAACAGATACGCAGTATTTT.

The genes are TRBV11-2 and TRBJ2-3; D is unclear. Trimming took 0 bases from V and 2 from J, leaving 6 bases between them. The CDR3 has 14 residues. Looked up from germline, CDR1 is SGHAT and CDR2 is FQNNGV. The CDR3 DNA sequence: TGTGCCAGCAGCTTAGATCTCAACACAGATACGCAGTATTTT. It codes for CASSLDLNTDTQYF.

The genes are TRBV2 and TRBJ1-6, with 10 bases that match TRBD1. V was clipped by 6 bases and J by 7 bases; unmatched bases: 6. The germline gives CDR1 SNHLY, CDR2 FYNNEI. The CDR3 consists of 15 residues. For the CDR3, the DNA is TGTGCCAGCAGGGACAGGGGGAACAGCAATTCACCCCTCCACTTT. Its protein is CASRDRGNSNSPLHF. The full variable domain, completed using reference TRBV2 and TRBJ1-6, is EPEVTQTPSHQVTQMGQEVILRCVPISNHLYFYWYRQILGQKVEFLVSFYNNEISEKSEIFDDQFSVERPDGSNFTLKIRSTKLEDSAMYFCASRDRGNSNSPLHFGNGTRLTVT.

This clone has a handful of counts. A much larger clone differs from this one at a single base, so this may be a read error. The rearrangement links TRBV5-6 to TRBJ2-6; D call uncertain. V was pared by 0 bases and J by 2 bases, with 6 bases between. Germline CDR1 SGHDT, CDR2 YYEEEE. This CDR3 comprises 15 residues. CDR3 sequence (DNA): TGTGCCAGCAGCTTGGGGGAAGCTGGGGCCAACGTCCTGACTTTC. Encoded protein: CASSLGEAGANVLTF.

V usage is TRBV5-6 and J usage is TRBJ2-5; unclear D gene. CDR1 and CDR2 from the germline V gene are SGHDT and YYEEEE. The CDR3 length is 10 residues. Trimming shortened V by 2 bases and J by 9 bases, and 5 bases separated the two germline ends. DNA for the CDR3: TGTGCCAGCAGCTTCTCGCCCCAGTACTTC. It codes for CASSFSPQYF.